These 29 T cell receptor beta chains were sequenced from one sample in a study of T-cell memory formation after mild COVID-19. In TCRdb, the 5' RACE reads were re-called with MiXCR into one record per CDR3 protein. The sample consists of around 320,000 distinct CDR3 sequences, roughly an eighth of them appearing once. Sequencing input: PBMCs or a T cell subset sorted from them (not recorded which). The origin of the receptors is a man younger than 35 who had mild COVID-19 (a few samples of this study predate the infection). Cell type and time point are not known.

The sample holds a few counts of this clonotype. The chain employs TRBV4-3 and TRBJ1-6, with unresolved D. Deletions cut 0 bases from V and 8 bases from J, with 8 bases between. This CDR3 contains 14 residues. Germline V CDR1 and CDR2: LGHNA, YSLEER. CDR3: CASSQDSRDSPLHF. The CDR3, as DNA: TGCGCCAGCAGCCAAGATTCGAGGGATTCACCCCTCCACTTT.

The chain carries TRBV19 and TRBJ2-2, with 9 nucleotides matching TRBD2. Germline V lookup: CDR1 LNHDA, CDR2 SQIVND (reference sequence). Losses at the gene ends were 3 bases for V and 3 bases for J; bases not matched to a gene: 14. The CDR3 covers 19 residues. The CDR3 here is CASSIESGGRSGDTGELFF. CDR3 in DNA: TGTGCCAGTAGTATTGAGAGCGGGGGGCGTTCGGGAGACACCGGGGAGCTGTTTTTT.

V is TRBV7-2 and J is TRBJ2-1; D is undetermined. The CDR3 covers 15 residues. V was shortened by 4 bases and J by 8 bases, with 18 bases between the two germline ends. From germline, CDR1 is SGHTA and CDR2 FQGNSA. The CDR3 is CASSSPIRLLDEQFF. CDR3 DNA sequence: TGTGCCAGCAGCTCCCCGATCAGGCTGTTGGATGAGCAGTTCTTC.

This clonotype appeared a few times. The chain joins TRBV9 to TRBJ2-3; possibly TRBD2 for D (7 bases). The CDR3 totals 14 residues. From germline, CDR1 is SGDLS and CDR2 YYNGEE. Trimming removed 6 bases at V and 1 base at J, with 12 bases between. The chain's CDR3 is CASTGGGGTDTQYF. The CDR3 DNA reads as TGTGCCAGCACTGGGGGGGGCGGCACAGATACGCAGTATTTT. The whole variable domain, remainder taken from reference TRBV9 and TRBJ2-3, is DSGVTQTPKHLITATGQRVTLRCSPRSGDLSVYWYQQSLDQGLQFLIQYYNGEERAKGNILERFSAQQFPDLHSELNLSSLELGDSALYFCASTGGGGTDTQYFGPGTRLTVL.

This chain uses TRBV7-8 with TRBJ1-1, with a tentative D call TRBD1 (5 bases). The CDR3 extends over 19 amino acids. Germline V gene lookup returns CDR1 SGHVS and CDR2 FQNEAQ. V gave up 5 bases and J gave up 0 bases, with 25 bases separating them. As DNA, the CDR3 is TGTGCCAGCAGCAAGAGGCGGGATACTCTAGGACAAATGAACACTGAAGCTTTCTTT. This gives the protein CASSKRRDTLGQMNTEAFF.

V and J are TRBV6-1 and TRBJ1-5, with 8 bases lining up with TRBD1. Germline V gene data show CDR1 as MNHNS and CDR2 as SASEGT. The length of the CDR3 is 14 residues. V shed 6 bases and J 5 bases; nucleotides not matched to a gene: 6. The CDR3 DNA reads TGTGCCAGCAGCCCTACAGGGGGTTATCAGCCCCAGCATTTT. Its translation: CASSPTGGYQPQHF.

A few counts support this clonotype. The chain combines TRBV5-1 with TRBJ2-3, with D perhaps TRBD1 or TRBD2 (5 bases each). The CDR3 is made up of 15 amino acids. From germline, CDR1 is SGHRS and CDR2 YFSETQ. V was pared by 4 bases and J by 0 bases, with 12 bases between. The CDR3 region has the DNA TGCGCCAGCAGCCCGGGACCGCGGAGCACAGATACGCAGTATTTT. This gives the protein CASSPGPRSTDTQYF.

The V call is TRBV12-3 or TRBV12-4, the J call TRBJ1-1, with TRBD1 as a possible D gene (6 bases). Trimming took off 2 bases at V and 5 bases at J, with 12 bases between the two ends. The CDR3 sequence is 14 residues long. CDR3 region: CASSLLGGQTEAFF. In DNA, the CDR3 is TGTGCCAGCAGTTTATTGGGGGGCCAGACTGAAGCTTTCTTT.

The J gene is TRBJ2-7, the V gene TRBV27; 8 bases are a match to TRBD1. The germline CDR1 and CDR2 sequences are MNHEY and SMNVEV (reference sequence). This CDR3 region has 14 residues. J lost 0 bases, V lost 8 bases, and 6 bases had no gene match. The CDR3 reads CASGRTGLSYEQYF. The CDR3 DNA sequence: TGTGCCAGCGGGAGGACAGGGCTCTCCTACGAGCAGTACTTC.

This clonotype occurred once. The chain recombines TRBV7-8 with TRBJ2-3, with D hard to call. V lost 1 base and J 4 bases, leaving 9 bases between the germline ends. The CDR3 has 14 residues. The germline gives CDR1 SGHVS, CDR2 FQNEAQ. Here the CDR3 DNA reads TGTGCCAGCAGCTTAGAGGATTCGGCAGATACGCAGTATTTT. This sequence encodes CASSLEDSADTQYF.

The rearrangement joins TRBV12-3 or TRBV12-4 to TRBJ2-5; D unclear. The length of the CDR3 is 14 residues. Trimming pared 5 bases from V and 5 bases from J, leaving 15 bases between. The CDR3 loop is CASSPRRLGETQYF. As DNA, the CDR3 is TGTGCCAGCAGTCCCCGCCGGCTGGGCGAGACCCAGTACTTC.

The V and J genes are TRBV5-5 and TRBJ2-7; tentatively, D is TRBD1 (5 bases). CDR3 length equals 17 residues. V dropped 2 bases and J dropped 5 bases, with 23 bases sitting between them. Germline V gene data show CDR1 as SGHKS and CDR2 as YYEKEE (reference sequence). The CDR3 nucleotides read TGTGCCAGCAGCTTTGGGCACCGGGCCCCGTGGGGCCACGAGCAGTACTTC. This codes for CASSFGHRAPWGHEQYF. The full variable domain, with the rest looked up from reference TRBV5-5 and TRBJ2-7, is DAGVTQSPTHLIKTRGQQVTLRCSPISGHKSVSWYQQVLGQGPQFIFQYYEKEERGRGNFPDRFSARQFPNYSSELNVNALLLGDSALYLCASSFGHRAPWGHEQYFGPGTRLTVT.

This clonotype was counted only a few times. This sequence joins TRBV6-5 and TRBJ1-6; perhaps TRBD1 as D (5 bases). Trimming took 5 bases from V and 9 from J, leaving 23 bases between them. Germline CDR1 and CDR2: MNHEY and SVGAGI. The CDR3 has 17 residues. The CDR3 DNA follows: TGTGCCAGCAGTCCCACAGCCCCCAGGGCCGCGGGTTCACCCCTCCACTTT. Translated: CASSPTAPRAAGSPLHF.

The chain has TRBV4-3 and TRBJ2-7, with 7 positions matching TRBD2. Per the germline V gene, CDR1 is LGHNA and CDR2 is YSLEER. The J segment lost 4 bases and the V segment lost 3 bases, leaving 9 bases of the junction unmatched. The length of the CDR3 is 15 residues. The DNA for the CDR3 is TGCGCCAGCAGCCATATGAGACTAGCATCGTACGAGCAGTACTTC. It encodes CASSHMRLASYEQYF.

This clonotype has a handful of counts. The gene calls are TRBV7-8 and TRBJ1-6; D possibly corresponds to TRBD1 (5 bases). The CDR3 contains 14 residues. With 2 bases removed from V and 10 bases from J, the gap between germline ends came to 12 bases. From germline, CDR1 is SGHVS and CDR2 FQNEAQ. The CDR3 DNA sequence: TGTGCCAGCAGCTTACGGGGACTGAACTCACCCCTCCACTTT. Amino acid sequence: CASSLRGLNSPLHF.

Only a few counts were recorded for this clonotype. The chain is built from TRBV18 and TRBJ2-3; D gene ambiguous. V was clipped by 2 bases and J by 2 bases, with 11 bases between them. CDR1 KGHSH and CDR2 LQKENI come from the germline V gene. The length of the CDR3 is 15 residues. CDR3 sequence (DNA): TGTGCCAGCTCACCAAAAGAATGGGTCACAGATACGCAGTATTTT. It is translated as CASSPKEWVTDTQYF. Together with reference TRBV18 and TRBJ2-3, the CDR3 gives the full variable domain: NAGVMQNPRHLVRRRGQEARLRCSPMKGHSHVYWYRQLPEEGLKFMVYLQKENIIDESGMPKERFSAEFPKEGPSILRIQQVVRGDSAAYFCASSPKEWVTDTQYFGPGTRLTVL.

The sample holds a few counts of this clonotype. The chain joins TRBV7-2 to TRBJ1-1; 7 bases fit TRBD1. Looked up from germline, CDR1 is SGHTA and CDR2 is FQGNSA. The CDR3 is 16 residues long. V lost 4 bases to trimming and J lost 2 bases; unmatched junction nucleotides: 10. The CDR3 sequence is CASSWNPTGANTEAFF. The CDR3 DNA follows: TGTGCCAGCAGCTGGAACCCAACAGGGGCAAACACTGAAGCTTTCTTT.

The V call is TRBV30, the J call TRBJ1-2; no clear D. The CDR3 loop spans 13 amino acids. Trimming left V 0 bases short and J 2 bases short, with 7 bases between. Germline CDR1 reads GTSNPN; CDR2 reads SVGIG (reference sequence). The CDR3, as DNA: TGTGCCTGGAGTGTAAAGGTGAACTATGGCTACACCTTC. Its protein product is CAWSVKVNYGYTF.

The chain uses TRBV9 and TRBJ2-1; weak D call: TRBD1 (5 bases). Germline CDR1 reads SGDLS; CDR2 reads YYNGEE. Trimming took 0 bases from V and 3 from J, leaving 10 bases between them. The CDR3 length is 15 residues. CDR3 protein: CASSVVGEGYNEQFF. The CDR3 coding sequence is TGTGCCAGCAGCGTAGTAGGGGAAGGCTACAATGAGCAGTTCTTC.

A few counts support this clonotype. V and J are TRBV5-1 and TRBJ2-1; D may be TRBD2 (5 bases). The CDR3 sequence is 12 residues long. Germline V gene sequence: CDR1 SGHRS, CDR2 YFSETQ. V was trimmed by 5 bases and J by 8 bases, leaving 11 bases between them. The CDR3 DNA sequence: TGCGCCAGCAGGGGAACTAGATATGAGCAGTTCTTC. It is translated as CASRGTRYEQFF.

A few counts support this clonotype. CDR3 sequence: CASSVDRGRMDEAFF. CDR3 sequence (DNA): TGTGCCAGTAGTGTCGACAGGGGGCGCATGGATGAAGCTTTCTTT. V is TRBV19 and J is TRBJ1-1, with 10 bases identical to TRBD1. The V gene end was trimmed by 5 bases and the J gene end by 7 bases; junction bases not matched to a gene: 10. The CDR3 consists of 15 residues. The germline gives CDR1 LNHDA, CDR2 SQIVND (reference sequence).

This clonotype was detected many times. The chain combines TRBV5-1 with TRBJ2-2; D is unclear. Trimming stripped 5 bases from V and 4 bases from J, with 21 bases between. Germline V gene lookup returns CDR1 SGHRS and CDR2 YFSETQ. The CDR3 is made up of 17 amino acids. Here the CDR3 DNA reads TGCGCCAGCAGGCTTGCCCCCTTCGATCCGGGCACCGGGGAGCTGTTTTTT. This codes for CASRLAPFDPGTGELFF.

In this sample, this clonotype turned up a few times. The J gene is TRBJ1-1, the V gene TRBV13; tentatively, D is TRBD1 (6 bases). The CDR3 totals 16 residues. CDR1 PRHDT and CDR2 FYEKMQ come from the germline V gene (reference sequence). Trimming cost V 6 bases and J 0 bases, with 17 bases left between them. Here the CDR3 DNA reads TGTGCCAGCAGTTTCTCGGACAGAGGCATGAACACTGAAGCTTTCTTT. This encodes CASSFSDRGMNTEAFF.

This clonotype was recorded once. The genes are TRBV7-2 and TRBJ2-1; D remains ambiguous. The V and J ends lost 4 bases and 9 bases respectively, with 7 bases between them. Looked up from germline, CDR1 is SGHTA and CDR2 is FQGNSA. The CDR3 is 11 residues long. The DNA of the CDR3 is TGTGCCAGCAGCTCGTCTATTGAGCAGTTCTTC. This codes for CASSSSIEQFF.

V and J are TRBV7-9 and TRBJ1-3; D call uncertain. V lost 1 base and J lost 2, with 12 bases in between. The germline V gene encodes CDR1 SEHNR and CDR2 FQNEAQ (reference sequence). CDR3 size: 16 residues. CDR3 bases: TGTGCCAGCAGCTTAGGATCTCTCGGGCCTGGAAACACCATATATTTT. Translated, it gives CASSLGSLGPGNTIYF.

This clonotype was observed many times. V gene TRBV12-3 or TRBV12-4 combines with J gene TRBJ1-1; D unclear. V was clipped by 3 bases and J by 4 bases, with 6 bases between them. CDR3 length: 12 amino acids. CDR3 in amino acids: CASSLLRTEAFF. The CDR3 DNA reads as TGTGCCAGCAGTTTGCTGCGCACTGAAGCTTTCTTT.

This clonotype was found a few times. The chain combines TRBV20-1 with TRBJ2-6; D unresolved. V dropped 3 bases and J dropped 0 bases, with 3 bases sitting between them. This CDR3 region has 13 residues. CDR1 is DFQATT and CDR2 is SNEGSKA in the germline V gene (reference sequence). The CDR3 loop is CSASGSGANVLTF. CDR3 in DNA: TGCAGTGCTAGTGGCTCTGGGGCCAACGTCCTGACTTTC.

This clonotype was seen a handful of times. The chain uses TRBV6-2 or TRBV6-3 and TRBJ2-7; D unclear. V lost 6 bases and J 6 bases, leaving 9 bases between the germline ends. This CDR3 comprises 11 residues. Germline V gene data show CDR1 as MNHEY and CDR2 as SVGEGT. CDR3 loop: CASRNFFEQYV. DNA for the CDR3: TGTGCCAGCAGGAACTTCTTCGAGCAGTACGTC.

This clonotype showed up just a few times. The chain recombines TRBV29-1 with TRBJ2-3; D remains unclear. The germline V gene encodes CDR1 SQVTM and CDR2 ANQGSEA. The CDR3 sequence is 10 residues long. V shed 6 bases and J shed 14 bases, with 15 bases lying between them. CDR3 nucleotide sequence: TGCAGCGTGAGTGACGGATCGCCGTATTTT. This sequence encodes CSVSDGSPYF.